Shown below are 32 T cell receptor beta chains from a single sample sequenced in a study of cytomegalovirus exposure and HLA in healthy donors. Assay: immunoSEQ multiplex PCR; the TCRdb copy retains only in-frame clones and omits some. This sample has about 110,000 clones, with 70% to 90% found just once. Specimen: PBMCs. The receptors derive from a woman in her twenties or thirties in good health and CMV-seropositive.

CDR3 sequence reads: CASTVGGQPQHF. The CDR3 DNA sequence: TGTGCCAGCACAGTCGGGGGTCAGCCCCAGCATTTT. The J gene is TRBJ1-5, the V gene TRBV6-1; tentatively, D is TRBD1 (5 bases). Trimming took 7 bases from V and 6 from J, leaving 10 bases between them. The CDR3 sequence is 12 residues long. Germline CDR1 and CDR2: MNHNS and SASEGT.

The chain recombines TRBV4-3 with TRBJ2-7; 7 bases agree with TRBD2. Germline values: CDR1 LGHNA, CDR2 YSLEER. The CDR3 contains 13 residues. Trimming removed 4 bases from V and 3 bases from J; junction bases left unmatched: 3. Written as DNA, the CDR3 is TGCGCCAGCAGCCCCCGGACTAGCTACGAGCAGTACTTC. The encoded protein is CASSPRTSYEQYF.

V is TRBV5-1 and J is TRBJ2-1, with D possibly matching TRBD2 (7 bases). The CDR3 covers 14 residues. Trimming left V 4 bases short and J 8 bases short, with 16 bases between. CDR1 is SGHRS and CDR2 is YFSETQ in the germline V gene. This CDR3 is CASSPGGAGDEQFF. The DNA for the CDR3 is TGCGCCAGCAGCCCTGGGGGGGCTGGCGATGAGCAGTTCTTC.

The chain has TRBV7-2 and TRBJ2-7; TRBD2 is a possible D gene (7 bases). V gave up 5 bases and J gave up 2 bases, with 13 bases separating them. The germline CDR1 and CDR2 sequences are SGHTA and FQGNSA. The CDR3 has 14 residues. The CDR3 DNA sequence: TGTGCCAGCAGCCCTTCCGGGGGGCCCTACGAGCAGTACTTC. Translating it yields CASSPSGGPYEQYF.

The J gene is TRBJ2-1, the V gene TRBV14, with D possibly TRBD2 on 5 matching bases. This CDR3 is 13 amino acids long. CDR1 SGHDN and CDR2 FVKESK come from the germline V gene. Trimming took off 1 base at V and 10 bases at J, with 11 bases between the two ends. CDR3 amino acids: CASSQAQAGEQFF. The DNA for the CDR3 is TGTGCCAGCAGCCAAGCCCAGGCGGGCGAGCAGTTCTTC.

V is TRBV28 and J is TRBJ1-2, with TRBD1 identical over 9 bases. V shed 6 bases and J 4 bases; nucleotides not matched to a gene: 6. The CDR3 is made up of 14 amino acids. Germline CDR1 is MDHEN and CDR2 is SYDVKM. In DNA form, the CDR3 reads TGTGCCAGCAGACAGGGGGCGTGGAGCTATGGCTACACCTTC. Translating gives CASRQGAWSYGYTF.

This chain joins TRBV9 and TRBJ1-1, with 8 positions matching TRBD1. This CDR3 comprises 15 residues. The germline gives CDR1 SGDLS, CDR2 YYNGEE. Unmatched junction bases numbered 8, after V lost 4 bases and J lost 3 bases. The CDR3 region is CASSPRVRGHTEAFF. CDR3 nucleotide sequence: TGTGCCAGCAGCCCGAGGGTCAGGGGGCACACTGAAGCTTTCTTT.

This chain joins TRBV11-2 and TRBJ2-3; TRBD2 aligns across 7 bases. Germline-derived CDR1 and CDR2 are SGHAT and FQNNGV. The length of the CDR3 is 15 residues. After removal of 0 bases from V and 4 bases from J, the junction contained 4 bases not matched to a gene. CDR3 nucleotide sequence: TGTGCCAGCAGCTTAGATGGGGGGGTGGCAGATACGCAGTATTTT. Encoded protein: CASSLDGGVADTQYF.

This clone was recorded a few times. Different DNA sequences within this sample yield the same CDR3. The CDR3 spells CASSEAGVVYEQYF. DNA for the CDR3: TGTGCCAGCAGCGAAGCGGGAGTTGTATACGAGCAGTACTTC. The V and J genes are TRBV7-9 and TRBJ2-7; 8 bases map to TRBD2. CDR3 length equals 14 residues. After removal of 5 bases from V and 4 bases from J, the junction contained 7 bases not matched to a gene. CDR1 SEHNR and CDR2 FQNEAQ come from the germline V gene (reference sequence).

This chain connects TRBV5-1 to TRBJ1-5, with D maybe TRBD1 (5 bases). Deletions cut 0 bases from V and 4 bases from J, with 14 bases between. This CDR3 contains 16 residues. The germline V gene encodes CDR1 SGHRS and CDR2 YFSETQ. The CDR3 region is CASSLGPRQPNQPQHF. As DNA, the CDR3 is TGCGCCAGCAGCTTGGGTCCCAGACAGCCGAATCAGCCCCAGCATTTT.

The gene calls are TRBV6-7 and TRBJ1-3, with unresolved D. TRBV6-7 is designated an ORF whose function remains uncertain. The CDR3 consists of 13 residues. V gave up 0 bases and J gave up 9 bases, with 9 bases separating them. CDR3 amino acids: CASSYSLNSTIYF. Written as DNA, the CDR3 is TGTGCCAGCAGTTACTCCCTAAACAGCACCATATATTTT.

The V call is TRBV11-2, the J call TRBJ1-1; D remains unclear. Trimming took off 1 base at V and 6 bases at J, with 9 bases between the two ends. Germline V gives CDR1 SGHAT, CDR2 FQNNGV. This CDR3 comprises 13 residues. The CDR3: CASSLAPEAEAFF. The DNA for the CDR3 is TGTGCCAGCAGCTTAGCTCCTGAGGCTGAAGCTTTCTTT.

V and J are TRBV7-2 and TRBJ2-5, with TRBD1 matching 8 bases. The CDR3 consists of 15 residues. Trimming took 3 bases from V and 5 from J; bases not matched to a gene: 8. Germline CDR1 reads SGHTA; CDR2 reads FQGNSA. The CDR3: CASSLGGQGGETQYF. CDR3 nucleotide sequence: TGTGCCAGCAGCTTGGGAGGACAGGGAGGTGAGACCCAGTACTTC.

CDR3 DNA sequence: TGTGCCAGCAGCCTTACCGGGACAGGGATGAGACACGAGCAGTACTTC. Residues: CASSLTGTGMRHEQYF. The rearrangement uses TRBV7-2 and TRBJ2-7; 9 nucleotides match TRBD1. This CDR3 region has 16 residues. V dropped 5 bases and J dropped 5; count of bases not matched to a gene: 13. Germline values: CDR1 SGHTA, CDR2 FQGNSA. Based on the CDR3 plus reference TRBV7-2 and TRBJ2-7, the full variable domain is GAGVSQSPSNKVTEKGKDVELRCDPISGHTALYWYRQSLGQGLEFLIYFQGNSAPDKSGLPSDRFSAERTGGSVSTLTIQRTQQEDSAVYLCASSLTGTGMRHEQYFGPGTRLTVT.

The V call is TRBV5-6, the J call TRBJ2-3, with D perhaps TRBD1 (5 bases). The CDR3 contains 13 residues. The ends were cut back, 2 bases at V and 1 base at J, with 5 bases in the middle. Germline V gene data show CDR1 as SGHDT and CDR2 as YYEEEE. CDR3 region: CASSFRGTDTQYF. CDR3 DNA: TGTGCCAGCAGCTTCAGGGGCACAGATACGCAGTATTTT.

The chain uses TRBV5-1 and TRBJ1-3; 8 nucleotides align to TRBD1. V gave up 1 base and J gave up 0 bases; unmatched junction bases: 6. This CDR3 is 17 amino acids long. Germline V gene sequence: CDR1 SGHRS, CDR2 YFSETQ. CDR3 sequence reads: CASSLSPGGYSGNTIYF. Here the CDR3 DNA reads TGCGCCAGCAGCTTGTCGCCAGGGGGCTACTCTGGAAACACCATATATTTT.

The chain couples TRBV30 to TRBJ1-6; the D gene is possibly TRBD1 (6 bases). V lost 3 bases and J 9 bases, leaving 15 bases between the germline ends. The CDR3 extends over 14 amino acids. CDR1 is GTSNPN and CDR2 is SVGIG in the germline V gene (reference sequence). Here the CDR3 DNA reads TGTGCCTGGAGGGAGACAGGAGGAAGTTCACCCCTCCACTTT. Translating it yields CAWRETGGSSPLHF.

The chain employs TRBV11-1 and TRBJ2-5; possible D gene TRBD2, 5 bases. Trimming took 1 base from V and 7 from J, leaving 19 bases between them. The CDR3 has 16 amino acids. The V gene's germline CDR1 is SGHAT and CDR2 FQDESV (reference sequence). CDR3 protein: CASSLDSLALDRTQYF. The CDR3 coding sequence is TGTGCCAGCAGCTTAGATAGTCTAGCTCTAGATCGGACCCAGTACTTC.

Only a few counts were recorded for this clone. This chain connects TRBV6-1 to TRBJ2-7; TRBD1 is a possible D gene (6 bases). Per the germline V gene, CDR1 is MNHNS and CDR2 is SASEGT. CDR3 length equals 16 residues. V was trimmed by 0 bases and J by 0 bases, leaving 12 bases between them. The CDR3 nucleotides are TGTGCCAGCAGTGAAGCCGGGACACAGAGCTCCTACGAGCAGTACTTC. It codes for CASSEAGTQSSYEQYF.

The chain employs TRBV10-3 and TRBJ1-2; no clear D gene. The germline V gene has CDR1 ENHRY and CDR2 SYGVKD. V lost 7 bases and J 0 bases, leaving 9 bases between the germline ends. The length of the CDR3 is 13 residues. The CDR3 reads CAITLDSNYGYTF. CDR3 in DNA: TGTGCCATCACTCTCGACTCTAACTATGGCTACACCTTC.

The CDR3 protein is CASSYNPDNSQGYTF. The CDR3 DNA sequence: TGTGCCAGCAGTTACAATCCGGACAACTCTCAGGGCTACACCTTC. V is TRBV6-6 and J is TRBJ1-2; D is perhaps TRBD1 (5 bases). The CDR3 has 15 residues. Trimming left V 2 bases short and J 8 bases short, with 18 bases between. Germline CDR1 is MNHNY and CDR2 is SVGAGI (reference sequence).

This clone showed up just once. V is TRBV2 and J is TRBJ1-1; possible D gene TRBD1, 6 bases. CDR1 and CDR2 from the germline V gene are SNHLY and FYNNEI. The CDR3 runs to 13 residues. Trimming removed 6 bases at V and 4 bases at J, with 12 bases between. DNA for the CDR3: TGTGCCAGCAGACGAGGGGGTCGCACTGAAGCTTTCTTT. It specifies CASRRGGRTEAFF.

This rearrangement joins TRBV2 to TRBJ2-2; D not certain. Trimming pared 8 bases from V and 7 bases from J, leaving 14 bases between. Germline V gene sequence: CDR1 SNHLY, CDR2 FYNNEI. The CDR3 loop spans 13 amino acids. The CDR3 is CASAQANLGELFF. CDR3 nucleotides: TGTGCCAGCGCTCAAGCCAACCTCGGGGAGCTGTTTTTT.

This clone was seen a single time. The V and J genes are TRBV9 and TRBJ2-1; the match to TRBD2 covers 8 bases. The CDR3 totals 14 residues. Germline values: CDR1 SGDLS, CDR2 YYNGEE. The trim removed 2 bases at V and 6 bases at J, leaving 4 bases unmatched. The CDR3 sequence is CASSVSGKLNEQFF. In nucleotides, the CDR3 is TGTGCCAGCAGCGTTAGCGGGAAACTCAATGAGCAGTTCTTC.

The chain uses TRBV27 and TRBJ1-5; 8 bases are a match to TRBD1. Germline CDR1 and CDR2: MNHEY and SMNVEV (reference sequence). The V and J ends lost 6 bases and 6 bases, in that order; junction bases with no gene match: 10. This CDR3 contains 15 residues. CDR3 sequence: CASRPRTGPVQPQHF. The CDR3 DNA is TGTGCCAGCAGACCTAGGACAGGGCCAGTTCAGCCCCAGCATTTT.

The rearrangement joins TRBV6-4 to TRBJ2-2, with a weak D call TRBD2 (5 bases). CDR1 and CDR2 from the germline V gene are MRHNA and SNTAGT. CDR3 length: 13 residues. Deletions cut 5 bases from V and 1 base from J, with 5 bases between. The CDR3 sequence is CASSSGNTGELFF. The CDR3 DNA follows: TGTGCCAGCAGTAGCGGGAACACCGGGGAGCTGTTTTTT.

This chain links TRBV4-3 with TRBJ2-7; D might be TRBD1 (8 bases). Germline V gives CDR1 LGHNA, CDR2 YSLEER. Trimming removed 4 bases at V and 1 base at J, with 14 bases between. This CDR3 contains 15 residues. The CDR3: CASSPYRGGSYEQYF. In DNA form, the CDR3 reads TGCGCCAGCAGCCCTTACAGGGGGGGATCCTACGAGCAGTACTTC.

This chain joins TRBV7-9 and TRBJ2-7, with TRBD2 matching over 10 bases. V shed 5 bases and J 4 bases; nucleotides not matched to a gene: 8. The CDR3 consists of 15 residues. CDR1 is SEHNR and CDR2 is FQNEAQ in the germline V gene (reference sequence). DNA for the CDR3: TGTGCCAGCAGCCAACTAGCGGGGCCCTATTACGAGCAGTACTTC. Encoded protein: CASSQLAGPYYEQYF.

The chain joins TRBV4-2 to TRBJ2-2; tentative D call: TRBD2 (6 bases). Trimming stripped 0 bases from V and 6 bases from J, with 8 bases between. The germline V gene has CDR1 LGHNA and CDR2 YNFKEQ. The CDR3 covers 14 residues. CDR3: CASSQERGPGELFF. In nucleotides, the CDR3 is TGTGCCAGCAGCCAAGAGCGGGGACCCGGGGAGCTGTTTTTT.

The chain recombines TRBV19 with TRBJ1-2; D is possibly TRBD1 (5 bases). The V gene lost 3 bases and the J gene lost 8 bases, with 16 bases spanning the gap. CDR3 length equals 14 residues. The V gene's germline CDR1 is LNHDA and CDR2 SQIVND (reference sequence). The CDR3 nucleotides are TGTGCCAGTAGTATTTTGGAGGGGATGAACGGCTACACCTTC. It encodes CASSILEGMNGYTF.

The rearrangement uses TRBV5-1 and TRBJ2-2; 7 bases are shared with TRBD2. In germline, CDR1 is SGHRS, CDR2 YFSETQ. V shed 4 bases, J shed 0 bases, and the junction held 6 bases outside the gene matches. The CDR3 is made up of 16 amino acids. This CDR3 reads CASSLRGGANTGELFF. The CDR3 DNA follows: TGCGCCAGCAGCCTCCGGGGAGGGGCGAACACCGGGGAGCTGTTTTTT.

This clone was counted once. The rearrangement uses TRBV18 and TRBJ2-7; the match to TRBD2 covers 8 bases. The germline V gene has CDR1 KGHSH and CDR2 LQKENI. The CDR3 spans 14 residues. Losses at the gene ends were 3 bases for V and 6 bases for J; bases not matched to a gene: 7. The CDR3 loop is CASSPLREGAEQYF. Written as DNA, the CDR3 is TGTGCCAGCTCACCCCTTCGGGAGGGTGCCGAGCAGTACTTC.